The T cell receptor beta chain under discussion was sequenced for a study of blood T cell repertoires in COVID-19. Study context: Researchers got acute and convalescent COVID-19 samples from the United States, Italy and Spain. From T cells, B-cell-depleted T cells, or PBMCs came the material, which was cDNA or gDNA.

V dropped 6 bases and J dropped 0; count of bases not matched to a gene: 7. Germline CDR1 and CDR2: MDHEN and SYDVKM. This CDR3 contains 15 residues. The Seattle site enrolled patients during active infection and followed them longitudinally. Per the study methods: The authors estimated nucleated cell counts from reference gene primer amplification. Clones were read by immunoSEQ multiplex PCR, and TCRdb kept only the in-frame ones, dropping some. That table supplies the V and J calls and clone size; D and trimming were determined from the DNA. The sample holds approximately 180,000 clones, about 83% seen once.

The sequenced sample consisted of peripheral blood. The receptor was isolated from a woman between 70 and 85 years old with COVID-19, enrolled during active disease. The gene calls are TRBV28 and TRBJ1-2; 7 positions match TRBD1. The CDR3 nucleotides read TGTGCCAGCAGGGGCGGACAGGAAGCTAACTATGGCTACACCTTC. This encodes CASRGGQEANYGYTF.